This entry features one T cell receptor (beta chain) sequence. Antigen: not known. The unexposed donors gave CD4+ T cells in about 2011-2018, prior to COVID-19. CD4+ T cells were isolated from the cells after less than 13 days of culture. This CDR3 comprises 14 residues. J was trimmed by 4 bases and V by 7 bases; bases with no gene match: 5. The germline gives CDR1 MNHNS, CDR2 SASEGT. This entry belongs to a study of CD4 T cells in relation to SARS-CoV-2 and coronaviruses. Across the whole study: No peptide or an HIV-1 Nef peptide pool served as negative control.

Sequencing was performed with immunoSEQ multiplex PCR; in TCRdb, only in-frame clones are kept and a portion is missing. In the table there are 15,000 to 25,000 clones, around 80% of which are singletons. Sample: CD4+ T cells from PBMCs, cultured in vitro. This rearrangement joins TRBV6-1 to TRBJ1-5, with 9 bases fitting TRBD1. This receptor was taken from a human donor in good health. CDR3 bases: TGTGCCAGCACCGCCGGGACAGGGAATCAGCCCCAGCATTTT. It translates to CASTAGTGNQPQHF.